This TCR beta chain was sequenced for a study of blood T cell repertoires in COVID-19. At the level of the study: Collection of acute and convalescent COVID-19 samples took place in the United States, Italy and Spain.

CDR1 and CDR2 (germline): SGHRS, YFSETQ. After removal of 2 bases from V and 3 bases from J, the junction contained 4 bases not matched to a gene. The CDR3 has 15 residues. Comments on this clone: Other DNA sequences in the sample encode the same CDR3.

A Seattle source enrolled patients during active infection and followed them longitudinally. Original analysis: Scientists estimated how many nucleated cells there were by amplifying reference gene primers. Assay: immunoSEQ multiplex PCR; the TCRdb copy retains only in-frame clones and omits some. V and J calls and clone size are those listed in that table; D and trimming were worked out from the DNA. The table lists some 240,000 clones, about 94% of them singletons. The sequence was obtained from a man aged 60-69 years with COVID-19, enrolled during active disease. The sample was peripheral blood. The rearrangement links TRBV5-1 to TRBJ2-1; the match to TRBD2 covers 8 bases. The CDR3 protein is CASSFTSGGYNEQFF. CDR3 bases: TGCGCCAGCAGCTTTACCAGCGGGGGCTACAATGAGCAGTTCTTC.